The rows below give T cell receptor beta chains drawn from one sample of a study of T-cell reconstitution after alpha-beta-depleted transplantation in children. TCRdb recomputed calls from the PCR reads with MiXCR, one row per CDR3 protein. The data hold a few hundred thousand distinct CDR3 sequences, with 11% observed a single time. The sequencing used peripheral blood, collected 180 days after TCRalphabeta/CD19-depleted stem cell transplant. The receptors were sampled from a male patient aged 2-10 years who had a stem cell transplant for chronic granulomatous disease, so the T cells may come from the graft donor. CDR3s include the opening cysteine and the closing phenylalanine or tryptophan. A D gene is named only where the DNA matches it firmly. A clone size is listed for some rows: how often the clone was seen (once, few, many), or a class if it is expanded.

d_gene: TRBD2
v_gene: TRBV20-1
j_gene: TRBJ2-3
abundance: many
CDR3aa: CSAEVTAGRSDTQYF
CDR3nt: TGCAGTGCCGAAGTTACAGCGGGGCGGTCCGATACGCAGTATTTT

d_gene: NA
v_gene: TRBV12-3/TRBV12-4
j_gene: TRBJ2-7
abundance: many
CDR3aa: CASSLGFGDPYEQYF
CDR3nt: TGTGCCAGCAGTTTGGGATTTGGGGACCCCTACGAGCAGTACTTC

d_gene: TRBD2
v_gene: TRBV7-2
j_gene: TRBJ2-1
abundance: many
CDR3aa: CASSFSGTYLNEQFF
CDR3nt: TGTGCCAGCAGCTTTAGCGGGACATATCTAAATGAGCAGTTCTTC

d_gene: NA
v_gene: TRBV10-3
j_gene: TRBJ1-2
abundance: many
CDR3aa: CAINEANYGYTF
CDR3nt: TGTGCCATCAACGAAGCTAACTATGGCTACACCTTC

d_gene: NA
v_gene: TRBV10-3
j_gene: TRBJ1-1
abundance: many
CDR3aa: CAISDELNTEAFF
CDR3nt: TGTGCCATCAGTGACGAGCTGAACACTGAAGCTTTCTTT

d_gene: NA
v_gene: TRBV12-3/TRBV12-4
j_gene: TRBJ2-3
abundance: many
CDR3aa: CASRKQGRTDTQYF
CDR3nt: TGTGCCAGCAGAAAACAGGGCCGCACAGATACGCAGTATTTT

d_gene: NA
v_gene: TRBV14
j_gene: TRBJ2-5
abundance: many
CDR3aa: CASSQRDNLRETQYF
CDR3nt: TGTGCCAGCAGCCAGCGGGACAATCTCCGAGAGACCCAGTACTTC

d_gene: TRBD2
v_gene: TRBV27
j_gene: TRBJ2-2
abundance: many
CDR3aa: CASSLLGGTPELFF
CDR3nt: TGTGCCAGCAGTTTATTGGGGGGGACTCCGGAGCTGTTTTTT

d_gene: TRBD2
v_gene: TRBV20-1
j_gene: TRBJ2-7
abundance: many
CDR3aa: CSAPPGLGTSYEQYF
CDR3nt: TGCAGTGCTCCTCCGGGACTAGGGACCAGCTACGAGCAGTACTTC

d_gene: TRBD1
v_gene: TRBV14
j_gene: TRBJ2-5
abundance: many
CDR3aa: CASSQDRGGWETQYF
CDR3nt: TGTGCCAGCAGCCAAGACCGAGGGGGCTGGGAGACCCAGTACTTC

d_gene: TRBD2
v_gene: TRBV7-9
j_gene: TRBJ2-3
abundance: many
CDR3aa: CASSRTSGESTDTQYF
CDR3nt: TGTGCCAGCAGCCGGACTAGCGGGGAGAGCACAGATACGCAGTATTTT

d_gene: TRBD1
v_gene: TRBV12-3/TRBV12-4
j_gene: TRBJ2-1
abundance: many
CDR3aa: CASSSNPQGGQFF
CDR3nt: TGTGCCAGCAGTTCCAACCCACAGGGGGGGCAGTTCTTC

d_gene: TRBD2
v_gene: TRBV7-2
j_gene: TRBJ2-3
abundance: many
CDR3aa: CASSPRLAGVTDTQYF
CDR3nt: TGTGCCAGCAGCCCCCGACTAGCGGGGGTTACAGATACGCAGTATTTT

d_gene: NA
v_gene: TRBV6-2/TRBV6-3
j_gene: TRBJ2-7
abundance: few
CDR3aa: CASSYPTVTYEQYF
CDR3nt: TGTGCCAGCAGTTACCCGACGGTCACCTACGAGCAGTACTTC

d_gene: TRBD2
v_gene: TRBV5-1
j_gene: TRBJ2-3
abundance: NA
CDR3aa: CASQYPTSGNADTQYF
CDR3nt: TGCGCCAGCCAATACCCGACTAGCGGGAACGCAGATACGCAGTATTTT

d_gene: NA
v_gene: TRBV11-2
j_gene: TRBJ2-1
abundance: few
CDR3aa: CASSLVVGMSEQFF
CDR3nt: TGTGCCAGCAGCTTAGTAGTAGGGATGAGTGAGCAGTTCTTC

d_gene: NA
v_gene: TRBV28
j_gene: TRBJ2-1
abundance: many
CDR3aa: CASSLVYGGHNEQFF
CDR3nt: TGTGCCAGCAGCCTGGTATACGGCGGACACAATGAGCAGTTCTTC

d_gene: NA
v_gene: TRBV28
j_gene: TRBJ2-3
abundance: many
CDR3aa: CASSPFIGGTDTQYF
CDR3nt: TGTGCCAGCAGCCCATTTATAGGCGGCACAGATACGCAGTATTTT

d_gene: TRBD2
v_gene: TRBV23-1
j_gene: TRBJ2-1
abundance: few
CDR3aa: CASSQSGLADSYNEQFF
CDR3nt: TGCGCCAGCAGTCAATCTGGACTAGCGGACTCCTACAATGAGCAGTTCTTC

d_gene: NA
v_gene: TRBV5-6
j_gene: TRBJ1-3
abundance: NA
CDR3aa: CASSLGESSGNTIYF
CDR3nt: TGTGCCAGCAGCTTGGGAGAGAGCTCTGGAAACACCATATATTTT

d_gene: TRBD1
v_gene: TRBV5-1
j_gene: TRBJ2-1
abundance: many
CDR3aa: CASSLDRGRDEQFF
CDR3nt: TGCGCCAGCAGCTTGGACAGGGGAAGGGATGAGCAGTTCTTC

d_gene: NA
v_gene: TRBV12-3/TRBV12-4
j_gene: TRBJ1-5
abundance: many
CDR3aa: CASSLAPRNQPQHF
CDR3nt: TGTGCCAGCAGTTTAGCACCTCGCAATCAGCCCCAGCATTTT

d_gene: TRBD2
v_gene: TRBV7-8
j_gene: TRBJ2-1
abundance: NA
CDR3aa: CASSARTSGSYNEQFF
CDR3nt: TGTGCCAGCAGCGCCCGGACTAGCGGGTCCTACAATGAGCAGTTCTTC